This TCR beta chain came from a study of shared clonotypes between healthy human individuals. Overall study findings and caveats: Clonotype sharing across several donors was observed for around 4.5% of naive CD4 clonotypes. Compared with memory subsets, naive subsets generally had larger estimated richness.

A remark on this clone: Its target is not known.

The CDR3 consists of 17 residues. Germline values: CDR1 SEHNR, CDR2 FQNEAQ (reference sequence). With 4 bases removed from V and 7 bases from J, the gap between germline ends came to 23 bases. TCRdb keeps only in-frame clones here, not all; method: immunoSEQ multiplex PCR. The sample includes over 950,000 clones, 60% to 80% seen only once; the top ten take 0.89%. The material sequenced was memory CD4+ T cells from PBMCs. The subset here: CD45RA-negative fraction. This TCR was sampled from a man younger than 30 in good health. Some clones in this sample may be carry-over from other donors' samples. V usage is TRBV7-9 and J usage is TRBJ2-1, with D possibly being TRBD1 (6 bases). In DNA form, the CDR3 reads TGTGCCAGCAGCTCCCTCCGAGGGCAGGGGATTGGGAATGAGCAGTTCTTC. It yields the protein CASSSLRGQGIGNEQFF.